This TCR beta chain stems from a study of PD-1 blockade in mismatch repair-deficient tumors. On the study more broadly: Patients had over ten mismatch repair-deficient cancer types and were previously treated and progressing.

Germline V gene sequence: CDR1 SGHNT, CDR2 YENEEA. This CDR3 has 14 amino acids. V was trimmed by 6 bases and J by 4 bases, leaving 15 bases between them. A word on this clone: The antigen is undetermined.

Points from the study as a whole: Tumor-resident clones, often absent from pretreatment blood, expanded after pembrolizumab and then contracted.

All patients were mismatch repair deficient, assessed by either PCR or immunohistochemistry. A few pembrolizumab responders had their TCRs sequenced. Sequenced by immunoSEQ multiplex PCR; TCRdb stores in-frame clones only, minus some. The sample lists about 40,000 clones; approximately 85% were seen once. The V gene is TRBV11-3, the J gene TRBJ1-1; no firm D call. This TCR derives from an adult with mismatch repair-deficient cancer. Material: peripheral blood, obtained about 81 weeks after starting pembrolizumab. The CDR3 coding sequence is TGTGCCAGCAGTTCAAATGGAGGAGCCACTGAAGCTTTCTTT. This sequence encodes CASSSNGGATEAFF. The full variable domain, its missing parts supplied by reference TRBV11-3 and TRBJ1-1, is EAGVVQSPRYKIIEKKQPVAFWCNPISGHNTLYWYLQNLGQGPELLIRYENEEAVDDSQLPKDRFSAERLKGVDSTLKIQPAELGDSAVYLCASSSNGGATEAFFGQGTRLTVV.